The text below deals with one T cell receptor beta chain. The data were obtained in a study of spatial heterogeneity in lung cancer. TCRdb reanalysed the 5' RACE reads using MiXCR and keeps one entry per CDR3 protein. Among tens of thousands of distinct CDR3 sequences, approximately 20% were seen once, and the ten largest hold approximately 5.6%. Indicated time point: sample taken at primary tumor resection. Unsorted tumor, nontumor lung tissue or cryopreserved PBMC supplied the whole RNA. The length of the CDR3 is 16 residues. V gave up 0 bases and J gave up 5 bases; unmatched junction bases: 8. Looked up from germline, CDR1 is SGHDN and CDR2 is FVKESK.

Sequences were derived from PBMCs, sampled at surgery. The chain couples TRBV14 to TRBJ2-3, with 7 bases that match TRBD1. This clonotype was obtained from a male donor with early-stage non-small cell lung cancer. CDR3 sequence: CASSQDRVPGGDTQYF. The CDR3, as DNA: TGTGCCAGCAGCCAAGATAGGGTGCCAGGGGGAGATACGCAGTATTTT.